The 14 T cell receptor beta chains presented below share a single source sample, sequenced in a study. The sorted Tregs were CD4+CD25+CD127-/low cells. TCRdb passed the 5' RACE reads through MiXCR, listing each CDR3 protein once. This table holds tens of thousands of distinct CDR3 sequences, roughly 25% found once. The sequencing sample was made of tumor-infiltrating Tregs sorted from the breast tumor. These receptor sequences come from a female donor with breast cancer.

The table lists this clonotype with a few counts. DNA of the CDR3: TGTGCCAGCAGCTTCACAGGGACCGGGGAGCTGTTTTTT. This sequence encodes CASSFTGTGELFF. The chain joins TRBV7-3 to TRBJ2-2, with D perhaps matching TRBD1 (6 bases). The CDR3 runs to 13 residues. V was cut by 3 bases and J by 5 bases, with 7 bases left in between. Germline CDR1 and CDR2: SGHTA and FQGTGA.

This clonotype was counted between two and nine times. The gene calls are TRBV5-1 and TRBJ1-1; a weak D match, TRBD1 (5 bases). The CDR3 loop spans 14 amino acids. Germline CDR1 and CDR2: SGHRS and YFSETQ. Trimming left V 0 bases short and J 4 bases short, with 10 bases between. Written as DNA, the CDR3 is TGCGCCAGCAGCTTGGGTGCAGGGACCACTGAAGCTTTCTTT. It translates to CASSLGAGTTEAFF.

This clonotype was observed a handful of times. The chain carries TRBV4-3 and TRBJ2-3; D call uncertain. V was trimmed by 0 bases and J by 8 bases, leaving 9 bases between them. Germline loops: CDR1 LGHNA, CDR2 YSLEER. The length of the CDR3 is 13 residues. Written as DNA, the CDR3 is TGCGCCAGCAGCCAAGACTACTCCGCTACGCAGTATTTT. This gives the protein CASSQDYSATQYF.

A few counts support this clonotype. This chain uses TRBV6-6 with TRBJ2-7; D tentatively reads TRBD1 or TRBD2 (5 bases each). The germline V and J ends were trimmed by 0 bases and 5 bases, with 8 bases remaining between them. The germline V gene encodes CDR1 MNHNY and CDR2 SVGAGI (reference sequence). The CDR3 contains 13 residues. In DNA, the CDR3 is TGTGCCAGCAGTTACTCGGGGGAGAACGAGCAGTACTTC. Its protein product is CASSYSGENEQYF.

This clonotype has a handful of counts. J is TRBJ2-1 and V is TRBV12-3 or TRBV12-4; D gene ambiguous. The CDR3 spans 10 residues. The germline V and J ends were trimmed by 2 bases and 8 bases, with 1 base remaining between them. CDR3 DNA: TGTGCCAGCAGTTTATATGAGCAGTTCTTC. Its translation: CASSLYEQFF.

In this sample, this clonotype turned up a few times. This chain uses TRBV12-3 or TRBV12-4 with TRBJ1-1; D remains ambiguous. This CDR3 is built from 12 residues. Trimming cost V 2 bases and J 3 bases, with 4 bases left between them. The CDR3 spells CASSLRHTEAFF. CDR3 nucleotide sequence: TGTGCCAGCAGTTTAAGACACACTGAAGCTTTCTTT.

The sample holds one count of this clonotype. The chain employs TRBV5-1 and TRBJ2-3; D unclear. This CDR3 has 14 amino acids. Looked up from germline, CDR1 is SGHRS and CDR2 is YFSETQ. Trimming took 5 bases from V and 1 from J, leaving 11 bases between them. The CDR3 sequence: CASRDDPGTDTQYF. Written as DNA, the CDR3 is TGCGCCAGCAGAGACGATCCTGGCACAGATACGCAGTATTTT. Full variable domain (missing parts from reference TRBV5-1 and TRBJ2-3): KAGVTQTPRYLIKTRGQQVTLSCSPISGHRSVSWYQQTPGQGLQFLFEYFSETQRNKGNFPGRFSGRQFSNSRSEMNVSTLELGDSALYLCASRDDPGTDTQYFGPGTRLTVL.

The chain couples TRBV25-1 to TRBJ2-5; tentatively, D is TRBD2 (5 bases). The CDR3 is 15 amino acids. Germline lookup yields CDR1 MGHDK and CDR2 SYGVNS. Trimming removed 1 base at V and 3 bases at J, with 12 bases between. This chain's CDR3 is CASSESKTREETQYF. For the CDR3, the DNA is TGTGCCAGCAGTGAATCCAAAACTAGGGAAGAGACCCAGTACTTC.

The chain has TRBV20-1 and TRBJ1-6; no reliable D call. This CDR3 spans 14 amino acids. Trimming stripped 0 bases from V and 5 bases from J, with 8 bases between. Germline CDR1 is DFQATT and CDR2 is SNEGSKA (reference sequence). The CDR3 loop is CSARDSRNNSPLHF. For the CDR3, the DNA is TGCAGTGCTAGAGATTCTCGGAATAATTCACCCCTCCACTTT.

The chain employs TRBV7-6 and TRBJ2-7; TRBD2 is a possible D gene (5 bases). This CDR3 has 19 residues. Trimming pared 5 bases from V and 1 base from J, leaving 27 bases between. Germline CDR1 reads SGHVS; CDR2 reads FNYEAQ. The chain's CDR3 is CASSAKHTGELFGSYEQYF. The DNA for the CDR3 is TGTGCCAGCAGCGCTAAACACACCGGGGAGCTGTTTGGTTCCTACGAGCAGTACTTC.

This clonotype was picked up a small number of times. V gene TRBV5-1 combines with J gene TRBJ2-3; D is possibly TRBD1 or TRBD2 (5 bases each). The CDR3 contains 16 residues. Germline V lookup: CDR1 SGHRS, CDR2 YFSETQ. V shed 1 base and J shed 2 bases, with 14 bases lying between them. The CDR3 sequence is CASSLIGATYTDTQYF. The CDR3 region has the DNA TGCGCCAGCAGCTTGATCGGGGCCACCTACACAGATACGCAGTATTTT.

In its sample, this clonotype was seen a few times. This may arise from a read error, as a much more abundant clone is one base away. The genes are TRBV10-3 and TRBJ2-3; TRBD2 agrees at 10 bases. The V segment lost 4 bases and the J segment 1 base; nucleotides outside the gene matches: 2. The CDR3 contains 15 residues. In germline, CDR1 is ENHRY, CDR2 SYGVKD. CDR3 loop: CAISVSGGGTDTQYF. In nucleotides, the CDR3 is TGTGCCATCAGTGTGAGCGGGGGGGGCACAGATACGCAGTATTTT.

This clonotype has only a few counts. The junction and the germline gene differ at one end; a read error may be behind it. The chain has TRBV5-1 and TRBJ2-7, with 8 bases matching TRBD2. This CDR3 region has 16 residues. Germline V CDR1 and CDR2: SGHRS, YFSETQ. CDR3 sequence reads: CASGLVSGRVTYEQYF. CDR3 nucleotide sequence: TGCGCCAGCGGCTTGGTGAGCGGGAGAGTGACCTACGAGCAGTACTTC.

The CDR3 bases are TGCGCCAGCAGCCCCTGGACAGCCGCCACGAGGACTGAAGCTTTCTTT. It codes for CASSPWTAATRTEAFF. The V and J genes are TRBV5-1 and TRBJ1-1; possible D gene TRBD1, 6 bases. The CDR3 totals 16 residues. Germline values: CDR1 SGHRS, CDR2 YFSETQ. V lost 4 bases and J lost 5, with 21 bases in between.